This T cell receptor (beta chain) was sequenced during a study of cytomegalovirus exposure and HLA in healthy donors. General study findings and limits: Investigators reported around 150 TCR beta chains as tied to cytomegalovirus.

The assay was immunoSEQ multiplex PCR, and TCRdb's table has in-frame clones only and misses some. The repertoire holds 70,000 or so clones, with less than 95% as singletons. In regard to this clone: What it binds is unknown. Additional DNA sequences in this sample encode the identical CDR3.

Looked up from germline, CDR1 is SGHTA and CDR2 is FQGNSA. V lost 1 base and J lost 5, with 8 bases in between. This CDR3 has 13 amino acids. The sample taken for sequencing was PBMCs. The receptor was derived from a woman between 18 and 29 years old in good health and CMV-seronegative. The chain is built from TRBV7-2 and TRBJ1-2; D might be TRBD1 (6 bases). CDR3 loop: CASSLDRVYGYTF. For the CDR3, the DNA is TGTGCCAGCAGCTTAGACAGGGTTTATGGCTACACCTTC.